Given below is one TCR beta chain in context. Between the trimmed V and J ends, which lost 5 bases and 11 bases, there was a span of 15 bases. CDR3 length equals 13 residues. Germline V gives CDR1 KGHDR, CDR2 SFDVKD. These data belong to a study of T cells in Graves' hyperthyroidism and ophthalmopathy. RNA transcripts gave rise to amplified TCR beta CDR3 regions. Primed by the HTBI set, a first-round RT-PCR was run on the TCR CDR3. TCRdb recomputed calls from the multiplex PCR reads with MiXCR, one row per CDR3 protein. The sample records tens of thousands of distinct CDR3 sequences, roughly 50% being singletons.

The chain uses TRBV24-1 and TRBJ1-5, with D hard to call. The sample comprised blood. The receptor's source is a woman aged 45-65 years with Graves' hyperthyroidism that later progressed to Graves' ophthalmopathy. The CDR3: CATSVDEPGTQHF. CDR3 sequence (DNA): TGTGCCACCAGTGTGGATGAACCGGGGACCCAGCATTTT.